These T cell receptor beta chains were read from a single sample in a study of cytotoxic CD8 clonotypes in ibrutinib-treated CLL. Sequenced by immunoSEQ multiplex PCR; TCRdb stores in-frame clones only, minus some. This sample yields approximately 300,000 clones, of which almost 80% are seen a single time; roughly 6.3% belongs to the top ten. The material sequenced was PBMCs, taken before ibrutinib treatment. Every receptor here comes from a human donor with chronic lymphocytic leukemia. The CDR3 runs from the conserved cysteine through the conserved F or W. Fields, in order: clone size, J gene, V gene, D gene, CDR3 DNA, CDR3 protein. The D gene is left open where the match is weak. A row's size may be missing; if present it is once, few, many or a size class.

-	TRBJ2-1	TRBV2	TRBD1	TGTGCCATCCAACGACAGGGGACCACCTACAATGAGCAGTTCTTC	CAIQRQGTTYNEQFF
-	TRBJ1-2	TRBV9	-	TGTGCCAGCAGCGTTTTAGGGGATTATGGCTACACCTTC	CASSVLGDYGYTF
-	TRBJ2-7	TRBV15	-	TGTGCCACCAGCAGTTGGACAGACCGCTCCTACGAGCAGTACTTC	CATSSWTDRSYEQYF
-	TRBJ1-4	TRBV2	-	TGTGCCAGCAGTGAGGGGGAAAAACTGTTTTTT	CASSEGEKLFF
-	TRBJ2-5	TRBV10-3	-	TGTGCCATAAGAAACCAAGAGACCCAGTACTTC	CAIRNQETQYF
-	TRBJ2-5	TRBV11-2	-	TGTGCCAGCAGCTCTCAGAGGGCAGAGACCCAGTACTTC	CASSSQRAETQYF
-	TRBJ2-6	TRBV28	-	TGTGCCAGCAGTTTAAAGTCCACCCCTGGGGCCAACGTCCTGACTTTC	CASSLKSTPGANVLTF
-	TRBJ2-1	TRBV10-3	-	TGTGCCATCAGTGAGTGGGCGAGCTCCTACAATGAGCAGTTCTTC	CAISEWASSYNEQFF
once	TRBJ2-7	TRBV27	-	TGTGCCAGCAGGAGACTAGGGTACGAGCAGTACTTC	CASRRLGYEQYF
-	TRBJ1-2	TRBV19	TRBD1	TGTGCCAGTAGTACAGGGGGCTATGGCTACACCTTC	CASSTGGYGYTF
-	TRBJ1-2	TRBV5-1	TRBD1	TGCGCCAGCAGCTCAGACAGGGAGGTCTATGGCTACACCTTC	CASSSDREVYGYTF
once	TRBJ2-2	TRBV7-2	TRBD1	TGTGCCAGCGGCCGGGACAGGGTGTACACCGGGGAGCTGTTTTTT	CASGRDRVYTGELFF
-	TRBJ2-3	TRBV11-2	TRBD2	TGTGCCAGCAGCCCTAGGATAGCGGGAGGGTCCGATACGCAGTATTTT	CASSPRIAGGSDTQYF
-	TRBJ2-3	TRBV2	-	TGTGCCAGCTGGACGGGCGGCACAGATACGCAGTATTTT	CASWTGGTDTQYF
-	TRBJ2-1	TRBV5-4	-	TGTGCCAGCAGCTTGGGACTAGGCGGCCATGAGCAGTTCTTC	CASSLGLGGHEQFF
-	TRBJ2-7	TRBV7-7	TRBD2	TGTGCCAGCAGCTTAGAATTTGCTAGCGGGTCCTCCATTTACGAGCAGTACTTC	CASSLEFASGSSIYEQYF
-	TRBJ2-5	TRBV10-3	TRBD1	TGTGCCATCAGTGATTGGGACAGGGGGCCGGAGACCCAGTACTTC	CAISDWDRGPETQYF
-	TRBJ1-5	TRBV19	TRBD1	TGTGCCAGTAAGGGAGGGGGACAGGGGGCTTATCAGCCCCAGCATTTT	CASKGGGQGAYQPQHF
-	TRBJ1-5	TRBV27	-	TGTGCCAGCCGCCTAAATTGGGAGGGCAATCAGCCCCAGCATTTT	CASRLNWEGNQPQHF
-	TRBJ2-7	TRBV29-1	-	TGCAGCGTTGTAGACAGGTGGCTTTACGAGCAGTACTTC	CSVVDRWLYEQYF
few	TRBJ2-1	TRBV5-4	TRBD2	TGTGCCAGCAGCTTAGATGGAGGCAGCGGGAGCGCGAATGAGCAGTTCTTC	CASSLDGGSGSANEQFF
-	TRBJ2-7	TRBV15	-	TGTGCCACCAGCAGAGATTCCGAGCAGCTCTACGAGCAGTACTTC	CATSRDSEQLYEQYF
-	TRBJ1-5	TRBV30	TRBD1	TGTGCCTGGAGTCGGGGACAGGGTTTGCAGCCCCAGCATTTT	CAWSRGQGLQPQHF
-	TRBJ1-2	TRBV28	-	TGTGCCAGCAGTTCCCCTGGGGTAAAAAACTATGGCTACACCTTC	CASSSPGVKNYGYTF
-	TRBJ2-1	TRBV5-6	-	TGTGCCAGCAGCTTGAGAGGGGGAGTTTACAATGAGCAGTTCTTC	CASSLRGGVYNEQFF
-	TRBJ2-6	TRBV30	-	TGTGCCTGGAGTGGCGGCGTACGAGCCTCTGGGGCCAACGTCCTGACTTTC	CAWSGGVRASGANVLTF
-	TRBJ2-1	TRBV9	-	TGTGCCAGCAGCGGAGAGAACTACAATGAGCAGTTCTTC	CASSGENYNEQFF
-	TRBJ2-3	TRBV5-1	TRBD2	TGCGCCAGCAGCGAGCGGAGCGGGAGTGTAGATACGCAGTATTTT	CASSERSGSVDTQYF
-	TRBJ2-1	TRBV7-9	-	TGTGCCAGCAGCCCGGGCTCGGGCGCCGCGGTTTACAATGAGCAGTTCTTC	CASSPGSGAAVYNEQFF
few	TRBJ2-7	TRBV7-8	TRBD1	TGTGCCAGCAGCCCGGTTGGGGGGACAGGGGTCTACGAGCAGTACTTC	CASSPVGGTGVYEQYF
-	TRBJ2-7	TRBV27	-	TGTGCCAGCAGTTTGCACCGGGGGACCTACGAGCAGTACTTC	CASSLHRGTYEQYF
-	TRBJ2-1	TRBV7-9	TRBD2	TGTGCCAGCAGCTTACGGACTAGCGGGAGAAACAATGAGCAGTTCTTC	CASSLRTSGRNNEQFF
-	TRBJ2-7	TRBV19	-	TGTGCCAGTAGTATCGAGGGGCGTAGTCCCTACGAGCAGTACTTC	CASSIEGRSPYEQYF
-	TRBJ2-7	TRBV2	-	TGTGCCACCTCGGGAATAGAGCAGTACTTC	CATSGIEQYF
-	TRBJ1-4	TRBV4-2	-	TGTGCCAACCACAGGGCCCCTAATGAAAAACTGTTTTTT	CANHRAPNEKLFF
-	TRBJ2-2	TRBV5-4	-	TGTGCCAGCAGCTTAGGGACAACGAACACCGGGGAGCTGTTTTTT	CASSLGTTNTGELFF
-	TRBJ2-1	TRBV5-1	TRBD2	TGCGCCAGCAGCTCACTCCCCGGACTAGCGAGACCCAATGAGCAGTTCTTC	CASSSLPGLARPNEQFF
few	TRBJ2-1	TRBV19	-	TGTGCCAGTAGTATACTCAATGAGCAGTTCTTC	CASSILNEQFF
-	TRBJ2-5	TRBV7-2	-	TGTGCCAGCAGCTTCCAGAGAGGGGCCGGGGAGACCCAGTACTTC	CASSFQRGAGETQYF
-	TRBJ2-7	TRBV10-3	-	TGTGCCATCGGGGGGGGCGTGACCCACGATGGCGAGCAGTACTTC	CAIGGGVTHDGEQYF
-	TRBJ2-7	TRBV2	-	TGTGCCAGCAGTGCCTCCCCGGTCCCCTACCCCCAGTACTTC	CASSASPVPYPQYF
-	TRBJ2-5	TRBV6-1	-	TGTGCCAGCAGTAGGACAGAAGAAGAGACCCAGTACTTC	CASSRTEEETQYF
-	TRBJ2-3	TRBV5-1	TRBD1	TGCGCCAGCAGCAAGGGACAGAGCACAGATACGCAGTATTTT	CASSKGQSTDTQYF
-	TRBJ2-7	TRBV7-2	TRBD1	TGTGCCAGCAGCTTAGGACAGGGGGGCTACGAGCAGTACTTC	CASSLGQGGYEQYF
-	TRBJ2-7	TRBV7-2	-	TGTGCCAGCAGCTTAACCCAAGGATCCTACGAGCAGTACTTC	CASSLTQGSYEQYF
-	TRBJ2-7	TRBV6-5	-	TGTGCCAGCAGTTACTCGATCAGGGCAGACTACGAGCAGTACTTC	CASSYSIRADYEQYF
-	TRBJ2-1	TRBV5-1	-	TGCGCCAGCAGCTTGGTACCAGGGGATTACAATGAGCAGTTCTTC	CASSLVPGDYNEQFF
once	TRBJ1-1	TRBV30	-	TGTGCCTGGAGTGCCTACAGATTGAACACTGAAGCTTTCTTT	CAWSAYRLNTEAFF
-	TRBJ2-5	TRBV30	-	TGTGCCTGGAGTGTCCTCGAGGGACATCCACAAGAGACCCAGTACTTC	CAWSVLEGHPQETQYF
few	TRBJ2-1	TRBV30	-	TGTGCCTGGACCCCCCAACGGGGCGCCTCCTACAATGAGCAGTTCTTC	CAWTPQRGASYNEQFF